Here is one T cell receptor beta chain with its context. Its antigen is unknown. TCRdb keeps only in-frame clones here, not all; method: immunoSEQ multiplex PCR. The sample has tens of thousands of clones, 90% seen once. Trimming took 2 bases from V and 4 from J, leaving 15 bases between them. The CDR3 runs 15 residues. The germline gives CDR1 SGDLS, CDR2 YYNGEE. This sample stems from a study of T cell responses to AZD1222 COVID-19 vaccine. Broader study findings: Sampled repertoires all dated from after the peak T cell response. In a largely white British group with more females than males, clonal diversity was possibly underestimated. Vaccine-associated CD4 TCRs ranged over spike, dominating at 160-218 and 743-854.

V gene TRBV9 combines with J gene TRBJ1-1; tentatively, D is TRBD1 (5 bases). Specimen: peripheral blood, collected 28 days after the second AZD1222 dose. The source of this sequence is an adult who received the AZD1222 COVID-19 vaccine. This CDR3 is CASSVLVSGSTEAFF. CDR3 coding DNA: TGTGCCAGCAGCGTTCTAGTCTCAGGGAGCACTGAAGCTTTCTTT. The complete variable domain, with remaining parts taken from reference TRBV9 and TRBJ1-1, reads DSGVTQTPKHLITATGQRVTLRCSPRSGDLSVYWYQQSLDQGLQFLIQYYNGEERAKGNILERFSAQQFPDLHSELNLSSLELGDSALYFCASSVLVSGSTEAFFGQGTRLTVV.